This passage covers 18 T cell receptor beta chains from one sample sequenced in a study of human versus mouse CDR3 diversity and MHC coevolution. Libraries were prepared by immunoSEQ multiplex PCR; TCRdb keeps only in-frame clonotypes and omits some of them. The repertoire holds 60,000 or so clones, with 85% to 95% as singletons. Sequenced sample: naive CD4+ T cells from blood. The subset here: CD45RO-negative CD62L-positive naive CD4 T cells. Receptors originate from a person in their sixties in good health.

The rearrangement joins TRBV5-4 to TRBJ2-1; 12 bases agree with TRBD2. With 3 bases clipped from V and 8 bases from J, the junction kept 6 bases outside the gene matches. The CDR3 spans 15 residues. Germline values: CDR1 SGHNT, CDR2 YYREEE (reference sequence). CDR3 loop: CASSSGLAGLDEQFF. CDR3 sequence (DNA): TGTGCCAGCAGCTCGGGACTAGCGGGTTTGGATGAGCAGTTCTTC.

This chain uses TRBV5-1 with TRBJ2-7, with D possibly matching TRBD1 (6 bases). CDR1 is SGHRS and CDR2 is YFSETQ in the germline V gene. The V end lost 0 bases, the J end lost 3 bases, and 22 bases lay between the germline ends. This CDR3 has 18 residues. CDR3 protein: CASSLGWSGARSIYEQYF. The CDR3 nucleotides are TGCGCCAGCAGCTTGGGATGGTCAGGGGCGAGGAGTATCTACGAGCAGTACTTC.

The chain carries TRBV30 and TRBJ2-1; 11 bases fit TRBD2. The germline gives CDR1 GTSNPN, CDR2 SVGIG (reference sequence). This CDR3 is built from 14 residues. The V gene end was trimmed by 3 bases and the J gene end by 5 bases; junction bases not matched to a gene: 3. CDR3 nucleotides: TGTGCCTGGAGCGGGACTAGCGGCCACAATGAGCAGTTCTTC. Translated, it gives CAWSGTSGHNEQFF. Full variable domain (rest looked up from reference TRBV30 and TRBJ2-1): SQTIHQWPATLVQPVGSPLSLECTVEGTSNPNLYWYRQAAGRGLQLLFYSVGIGQISSEVPQNLSASRPQDRQFILSSKKLLLSDSGFYLCAWSGTSGHNEQFFGPGTRLTVL.

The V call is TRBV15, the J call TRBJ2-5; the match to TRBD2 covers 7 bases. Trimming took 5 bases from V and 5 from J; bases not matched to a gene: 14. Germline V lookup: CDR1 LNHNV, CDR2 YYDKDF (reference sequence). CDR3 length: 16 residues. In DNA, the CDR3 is TGTGCCACCAGCCTGCGACTAGCTGCTCGGTTTGAGACCCAGTACTTC. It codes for CATSLRLAARFETQYF.

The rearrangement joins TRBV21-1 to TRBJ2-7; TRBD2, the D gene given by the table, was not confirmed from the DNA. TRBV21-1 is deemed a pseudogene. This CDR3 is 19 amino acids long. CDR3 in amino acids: CASSTVMRLAGVGLYEQYF. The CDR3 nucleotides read TGTGCCAGCAGCACGGTTATGAGACTAGCGGGAGTTGGTCTCTACGAGCAGTACTTC.

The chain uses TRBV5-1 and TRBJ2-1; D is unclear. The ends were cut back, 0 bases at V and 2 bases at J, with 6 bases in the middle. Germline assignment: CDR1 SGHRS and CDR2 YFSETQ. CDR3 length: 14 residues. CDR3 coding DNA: TGCGCCAGCAGCTTGGACTCCCCCTACAATGAGCAGTTCTTC. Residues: CASSLDSPYNEQFF.

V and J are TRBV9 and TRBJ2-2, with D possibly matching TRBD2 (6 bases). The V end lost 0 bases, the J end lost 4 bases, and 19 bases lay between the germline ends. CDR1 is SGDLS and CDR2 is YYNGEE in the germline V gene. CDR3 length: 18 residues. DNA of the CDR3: TGTGCCAGCAGCGTAGCTAGCGCTACTTCCCAAGGCACCGGGGAGCTGTTTTTT. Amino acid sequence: CASSVASATSQGTGELFF.

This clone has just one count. The CDR3 reads CASSVGGEREGLRNTQYF. CDR3 nucleotides: TGTGCCAGCAGCGTAGGAGGGGAGCGGGAGGGCCTGAGAAATACGCAGTATTTT. The rearrangement links TRBV9 to TRBJ2-3; 10 bases map to TRBD2. Trimming removed 0 bases from V and 7 bases from J; junction bases left unmatched: 14. There are 18 residues in the CDR3. Looked up from germline, CDR1 is SGDLS and CDR2 is YYNGEE.

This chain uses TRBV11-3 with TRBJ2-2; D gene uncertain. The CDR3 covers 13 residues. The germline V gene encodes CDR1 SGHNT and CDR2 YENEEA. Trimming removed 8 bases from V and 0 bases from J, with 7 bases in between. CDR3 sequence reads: CASQDANTGELFF. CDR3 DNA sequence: TGTGCCAGCCAGGATGCGAACACCGGGGAGCTGTTTTTT.

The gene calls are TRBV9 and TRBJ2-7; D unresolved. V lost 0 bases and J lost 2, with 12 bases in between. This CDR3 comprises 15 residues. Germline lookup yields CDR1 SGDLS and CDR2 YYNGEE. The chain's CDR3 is CASSVATVPTYEQYF. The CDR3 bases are TGTGCCAGCAGCGTAGCTACAGTCCCGACCTACGAGCAGTACTTC.

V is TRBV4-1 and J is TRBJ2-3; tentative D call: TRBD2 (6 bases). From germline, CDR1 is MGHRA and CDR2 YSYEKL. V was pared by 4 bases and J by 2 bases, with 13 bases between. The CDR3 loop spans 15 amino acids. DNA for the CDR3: TGCGCCAGCAGCCTCGGCGGGGCTATCACAGATACGCAGTATTTT. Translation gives CASSLGGAITDTQYF.

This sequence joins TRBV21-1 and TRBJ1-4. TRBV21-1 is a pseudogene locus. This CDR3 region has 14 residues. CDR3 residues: CASSPTRGREKLFF. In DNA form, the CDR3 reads TGTGCCAGCAGCCCGACGCGGGGAAGGGAGAAACTGTTTTTT.

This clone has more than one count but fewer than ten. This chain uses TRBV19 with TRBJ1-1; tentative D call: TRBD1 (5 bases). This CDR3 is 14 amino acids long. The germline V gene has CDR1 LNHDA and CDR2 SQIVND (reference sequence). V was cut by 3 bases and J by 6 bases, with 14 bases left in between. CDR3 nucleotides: TGTGCCAGTAGTATCCGCGCAGCAGGGCCTGAAGCTTTCTTT. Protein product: CASSIRAAGPEAFF.

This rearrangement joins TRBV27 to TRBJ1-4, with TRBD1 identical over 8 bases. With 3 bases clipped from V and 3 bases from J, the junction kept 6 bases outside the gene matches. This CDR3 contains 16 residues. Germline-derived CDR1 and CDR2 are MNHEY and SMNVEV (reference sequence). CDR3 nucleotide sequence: TGTGCCAGCAGTTTGGGACAGGTACCAGCTAATGAAAAACTGTTTTTT. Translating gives CASSLGQVPANEKLFF.

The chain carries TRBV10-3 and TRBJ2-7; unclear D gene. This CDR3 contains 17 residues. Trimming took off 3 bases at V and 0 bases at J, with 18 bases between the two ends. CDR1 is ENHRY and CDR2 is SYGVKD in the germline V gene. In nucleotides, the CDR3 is TGTGCCATCAGTGACCCGGCGGCTCCCTTACGCTCCTACGAGCAGTACTTC. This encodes CAISDPAAPLRSYEQYF.

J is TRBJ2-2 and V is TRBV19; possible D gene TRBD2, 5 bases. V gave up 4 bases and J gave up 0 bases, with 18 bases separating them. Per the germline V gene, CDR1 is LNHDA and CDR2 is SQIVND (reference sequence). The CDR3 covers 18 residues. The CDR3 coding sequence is TGTGCCAGTAGTAGCCCCCCCGGGGTAACCGCGAACACCGGGGAGCTGTTTTTT. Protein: CASSSPPGVTANTGELFF.

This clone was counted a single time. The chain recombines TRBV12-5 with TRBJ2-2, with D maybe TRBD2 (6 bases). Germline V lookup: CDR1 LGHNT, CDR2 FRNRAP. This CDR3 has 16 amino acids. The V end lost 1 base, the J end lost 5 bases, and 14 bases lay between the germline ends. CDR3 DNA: TGTGCTAGTGGTTTGGCCTCATTTCGGGGGACCGGGGAGCTGTTTTTT. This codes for CASGLASFRGTGELFF.

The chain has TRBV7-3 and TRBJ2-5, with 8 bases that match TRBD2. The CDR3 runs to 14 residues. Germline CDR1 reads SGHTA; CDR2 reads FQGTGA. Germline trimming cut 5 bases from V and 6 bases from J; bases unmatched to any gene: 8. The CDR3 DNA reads TGTGCCAGCAGCCCCAATAGCGGGACTCAGACCCAGTACTTC. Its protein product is CASSPNSGTQTQYF.